The rows below give T cell receptor beta chains drawn from one sample of a study of regulatory and conventional T cells in RAG deficiency. Clones were sequenced by immunoSEQ multiplex PCR, and TCRdb holds only the in-frame ones, with some missing. Of some 30,000 clones listed, about 91% are singletons. These same data were also listed under a study on regulatory T cells.

The sequenced sample consisted of CD8+ T cells sorted from blood. These receptors were collected from a human donor in good health. Both conserved end residues are part of each CDR3. Fields, in order: V gene, J gene, clone size, D gene, CDR3 protein, CDR3 DNA. The D gene is left open where the match is weak. Some rows have no size entry. The others give once, few or many, or a class for an expanded clone.

TRBV7-9	TRBJ1-1	-	-	CASSLPLMNTEAFF	TGTGCCAGCAGCTTACCCCTCATGAACACTGAAGCTTTCTTT
TRBV5-4	TRBJ1-2	once	-	CASTARVADYGYTF	TGTGCCAGCACCGCGAGGGTTGCGGACTATGGCTACACCTTC
TRBV13	TRBJ1-3	-	-	CASSLGGGKYF	TGTGCCAGCAGCTTAGGGGGAGGAAAATATTTT
TRBV14	TRBJ1-1	-	-	CASSQLTGINTEAFF	TGTGCCAGCAGCCAACTAACAGGGATTAACACTGAAGCTTTCTTT
TRBV6-5	TRBJ1-2	-	-	CASSYGNRAEDYGYTF	TGTGCCAGCAGTTACGGAAACAGGGCTGAAGATTATGGCTACACCTTC
TRBV6-1	TRBJ2-5	-	-	CASSEVGGFGETQYF	TGTGCCAGCAGTGAAGTGGGTGGGTTTGGAGAGACCCAGTACTTC
TRBV7-8	TRBJ1-2	-	-	CASSLEGRNYGYTF	TGTGCCAGCAGCTTAGAAGGTCGCAACTATGGCTACACCTTC
TRBV5-1	TRBJ2-2	-	-	CASSLVSGNTGELFF	TGCGCCAGCAGCTTGGTATCGGGGAACACCGGGGAGCTGTTTTTT
TRBV7-9	TRBJ2-1	-	-	CASSLLNEQFF	TGTGCCAGCAGCTTACTTAATGAGCAGTTCTTC
TRBV29-1	TRBJ2-7	-	TRBD2	CSVEGTSGGYEQYF	TGCAGCGTTGAAGGGACTAGCGGGGGGTACGAGCAGTACTTC
TRBV19	TRBJ2-5	once	TRBD2	CASSISSGALRETQYF	TGTGCCAGTAGTATTAGTAGCGGGGCCCTACGGGAGACCCAGTACTTC
TRBV2	TRBJ2-2	-	TRBD2	CANQLAGDPTGELFF	TGTGCCAACCAACTAGCGGGGGACCCCACCGGGGAGCTGTTTTTT
TRBV5-6	TRBJ1-1	-	-	CASSGLNTEAFF	TGTGCCAGCAGTGGGCTGAACACTGAAGCTTTCTTT
TRBV28	TRBJ1-4	-	-	CASSLAGGLEKLFF	TGTGCCAGCAGTTTGGCTGGGGGCCTTGAAAAACTGTTTTTT
TRBV7-9	TRBJ1-2	-	-	CASSLALRGNYGYTF	TGTGCCAGCAGCTTAGCCCTCCGGGGGAACTATGGCTACACCTTC
TRBV9	TRBJ2-7	-	-	CASSVGHQSSYEQYF	TGTGCCAGCAGCGTAGGACACCAGAGCTCCTACGAGCAGTACTTC
TRBV4-2	TRBJ1-2	-	TRBD1	CASSQDQEGGLNYGYTF	TGTGCCAGCAGCCAAGATCAGGAAGGGGGCCTTAACTATGGCTACACCTTC
TRBV4-1	TRBJ2-7	once	TRBD2	CASSQERTSGTYEQYF	TGCGCCAGCAGCCAAGAAAGAACTAGCGGGACCTACGAGCAGTACTTC
TRBV18	TRBJ1-3	few	-	CASSREWSSGNTIYF	TGTGCCAGTTCCAGGGAATGGAGCTCTGGAAACACCATATATTTT
TRBV19	TRBJ1-1	-	-	CASSITLLGDTEAFF	TGTGCCAGTAGTATAACTCTCCTGGGGGACACTGAAGCTTTCTTT
TRBV6-4	TRBJ1-1	-	-	CASSDRDNTEAFF	TGTGCCAGCAGTGACCGGGACAACACTGAAGCTTTCTTT
TRBV2	TRBJ1-5	-	-	CASSEAGDGQPQHF	TGTGCCAGCAGTGAAGCCGGGGATGGTCAGCCCCAGCATTTT
TRBV5-6	TRBJ2-5	once	-	CASSLLEGPNQETQYF	TGTGCCAGCAGCTTGTTGGAGGGGCCAAACCAAGAGACCCAGTACTTC
TRBV19	TRBJ1-1	-	TRBD1	CASMTGMNTEAFF	TGTGCCAGTATGACAGGGATGAACACTGAAGCTTTCTTT
TRBV7-6	TRBJ1-4	-	-	CASSLGAREGEKLFF	TGTGCCAGCAGCTTAGGTGCCAGGGAGGGGGAAAAACTGTTTTTT
TRBV7-9	TRBJ2-1	-	TRBD1	CASSYSGGTKFNEQFF	TGTGCCAGCAGTTATTCAGGGGGCACGAAATTCAATGAGCAGTTCTTC
TRBV5-1	TRBJ2-3	-	TRBD2	CASSSAWIAGGGTDTQYF	TGCGCCAGCAGCTCCGCCTGGATAGCGGGAGGGGGCACAGATACGCAGTATTTT
TRBV10-1	TRBJ1-6	-	-	CASSESTSSPLHF	TGCGCCAGCAGTGAGTCGACGAGTTCACCCCTCCACTTT
TRBV30	TRBJ2-2	-	-	CAWSVHGWGLSNTGELFF	TGTGCCTGGAGTGTACATGGGTGGGGATTATCGAACACCGGGGAGCTGTTTTTT
TRBV30	TRBJ2-2	-	-	CAWSVLLGVGTGELFF	TGTGCCTGGAGTGTACTTTTGGGGGTCGGGACCGGGGAGCTGTTTTTT
TRBV13	TRBJ2-7	-	TRBD2	CASSRGLASYEQYF	TGTGCCAGCAGCCGCGGACTAGCCAGCTACGAGCAGTACTTC
TRBV9	TRBJ2-1	-	TRBD2	CASSDVLALNEQFF	TGTGCCAGCAGCGATGTACTAGCGCTCAATGAGCAGTTCTTC
TRBV19	TRBJ1-4	-	-	CASSTGQTEKLFF	TGTGCCAGTAGTACCGGACAGACTGAAAAACTGTTTTTT
TRBV5-1	TRBJ1-2	few	-	CASSLATGLGGYTF	TGCGCCAGCAGCTTGGCCACAGGGTTGGGGGGCTACACCTTC
TRBV28	TRBJ2-5	-	-	CASSLISSPAQETQYF	TGTGCCAGCAGTTTAATCTCATCCCCCGCTCAGGAGACCCAGTACTTC
TRBV7-8	TRBJ2-7	-	TRBD1	CASSSPGQYYEQYF	TGTGCCAGCAGCTCGCCGGGACAGTACTACGAGCAGTACTTC
TRBV5-1	TRBJ2-7	-	-	CASSGNSYGAEQYF	TGCGCCAGCAGCGGAAATTCTTATGGGGCCGAGCAGTACTTC
TRBV5-8	TRBJ2-5	-	-	CASSQPNSRTGIRETQYF	TGTGCCAGCAGCCAACCGAACTCTCGGACCGGAATCCGAGAGACCCAGTACTTC
TRBV6-6	TRBJ2-3	-	TRBD2	CASSERGSTDTQYF	TGTGCCAGCAGTGAGCGGGGGAGCACAGATACGCAGTATTTT
TRBV7-9	TRBJ2-2	-	TRBD2	CASRRTSGSITGELFF	TGTGCCAGCAGACGGACTAGCGGGAGTATCACCGGGGAGCTGTTTTTT
TRBV30	TRBJ2-2	-	-	CAWSVGAAHTGELFF	TGTGCCTGGAGTGTTGGTGCCGCCCACACCGGGGAGCTGTTTTTT
TRBV11-3	TRBJ1-1	-	TRBD1	CASSLRGRTEAFF	TGTGCCAGCAGCCTCAGGGGGCGGACTGAAGCTTTCTTT
TRBV19	TRBJ1-5	-	-	CASSIRDTNQPQHF	TGTGCCAGTAGTATACGGGACACTAATCAGCCCCAGCATTTT
TRBV18	TRBJ1-1	few	-	CASSQFMATEAFF	TGTGCCAGCTCACAATTCATGGCCACTGAAGCTTTCTTT
TRBV29-1	TRBJ2-3	-	TRBD2	CSAGTSGSRTDTQYF	TGCAGCGCCGGGACTAGCGGGAGTCGGACAGATACGCAGTATTTT
TRBV5-1	TRBJ1-4	-	-	CASSLTATNEKLFF	TGCGCCAGCAGCTTGACTGCAACTAATGAAAAACTGTTTTTT
TRBV7-3	TRBJ2-6	-	TRBD1	CASSWGQVSGANVLTF	TGTGCCAGCAGCTGGGGACAGGTCTCTGGGGCCAACGTCCTGACTTTC
TRBV7-8	TRBJ2-7	-	-	CASSLEASLIF	TGTGCCAGCAGCTTAGAGGCCAGCCTAATTTTC
TRBV19	TRBJ2-7	-	-	CASRPDRVSTYEQYF	TGTGCCAGTAGGCCCGACCGGGTCAGCACCTACGAGCAGTACTTC
TRBV6-1	TRBJ2-3	-	-	CASSEAPAPTDTQYF	TGTGCCAGCAGTGAAGCCCCTGCCCCCACAGATACGCAGTATTTT
TRBV19	TRBJ2-7	few	TRBD1	CASSEPGQGYEQYF	TGTGCCAGTAGTGAACCGGGACAGGGATACGAGCAGTACTTC
TRBV14	TRBJ1-3	-	-	CASSHSSAVSGNTIYF	TGTGCCAGCAGCCATAGCTCAGCTGTCTCTGGAAACACCATATATTTT
TRBV11-1	TRBJ2-1	-	TRBD2	CASSPGTSGSVGEQFF	TGTGCCAGCAGCCCCGGGACTAGCGGGAGTGTTGGTGAGCAGTTCTTC
TRBV7-8	TRBJ2-6	-	-	CASSLVVGANGANVLTF	TGTGCCAGCAGCTTAGTGGTGGGGGCGAATGGGGCCAACGTCCTGACTTTC
TRBV7-9	TRBJ2-3	-	-	CASSPGRQGRNTQYF	TGTGCCAGCAGCCCGGGGCGGCAGGGCAGAAATACGCAGTATTTT
TRBV19	TRBJ1-2	-	TRBD1	CASSPSRGFGYTF	TGTGCCAGTAGCCCCTCCAGGGGGTTCGGCTACACCTTC
TRBV28	TRBJ1-5	-	TRBD1	CASSSRDRETGQPQHF	TGTGCCAGCAGTTCCCGGGACAGGGAGACGGGGCAGCCCCAGCATTTT
TRBV5-1	TRBJ1-3	-	-	CASSLYRSEDDTIYF	TGCGCCAGCAGCTTGTATAGGTCTGAGGATGACACCATATATTTT
TRBV11-2	TRBJ2-3	-	-	CASSLDPPDTQYF	TGTGCCAGCAGCTTAGATCCGCCAGATACGCAGTATTTT